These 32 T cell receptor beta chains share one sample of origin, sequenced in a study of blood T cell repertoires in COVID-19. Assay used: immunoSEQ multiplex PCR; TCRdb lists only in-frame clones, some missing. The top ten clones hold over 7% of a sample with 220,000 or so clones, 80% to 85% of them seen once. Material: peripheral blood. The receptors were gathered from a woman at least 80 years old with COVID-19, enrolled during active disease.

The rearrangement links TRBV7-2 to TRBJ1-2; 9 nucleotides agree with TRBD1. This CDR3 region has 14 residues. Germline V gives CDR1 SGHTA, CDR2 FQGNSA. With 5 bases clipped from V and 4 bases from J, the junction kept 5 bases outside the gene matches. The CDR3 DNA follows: TGTGCCAGCAGCCGGGACAGGGTGTTCTATGGCTACACCTTC. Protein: CASSRDRVFYGYTF.

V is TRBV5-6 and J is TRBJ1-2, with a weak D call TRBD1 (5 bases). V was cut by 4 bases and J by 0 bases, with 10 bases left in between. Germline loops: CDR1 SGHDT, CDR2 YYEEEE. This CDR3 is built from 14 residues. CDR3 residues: CASSPGGANYGYTF. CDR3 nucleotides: TGTGCCAGCAGCCCCGGGGGGGCTAACTATGGCTACACCTTC. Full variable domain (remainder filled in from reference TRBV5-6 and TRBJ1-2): DAGVTQSPTHLIKTRGQQVTLRCSPKSGHDTVSWYQQALGQGPQFIFQYYEEEERQRGNFPDRFSGHQFPNYSSELNVNALLLGDSALYLCASSPGGANYGYTFGSGTRLTVV.

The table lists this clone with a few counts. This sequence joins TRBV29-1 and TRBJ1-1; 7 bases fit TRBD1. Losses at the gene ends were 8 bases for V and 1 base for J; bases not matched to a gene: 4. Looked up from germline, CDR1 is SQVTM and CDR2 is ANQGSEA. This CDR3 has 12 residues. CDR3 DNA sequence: TGCAGCTCAGACAGGGCGAACACTGAAGCTTTCTTT. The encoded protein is CSSDRANTEAFF.

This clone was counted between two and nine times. CDR3 DNA: TGTGCCTGGAGTGTGCGGCAGAACAATCAGCCCCAGCATTTT. Translated, it gives CAWSVRQNNQPQHF. The chain recombines TRBV30 with TRBJ1-5; no clear D. CDR3 size: 14 residues. Germline CDR1 and CDR2: GTSNPN and SVGIG (reference sequence). V was trimmed by 0 bases and J by 3 bases, leaving 9 bases between them.

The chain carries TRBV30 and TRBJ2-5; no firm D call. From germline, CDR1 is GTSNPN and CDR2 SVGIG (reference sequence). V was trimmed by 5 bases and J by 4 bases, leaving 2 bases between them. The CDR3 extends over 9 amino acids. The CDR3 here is CAWRETQYF. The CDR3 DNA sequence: TGTGCCTGGCGAGAGACCCAGTACTTC.

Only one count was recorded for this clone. Here the CDR3 reads CASSLDGVQPQHF. The CDR3 region has the DNA TGTGCCAGCAGCTTAGACGGGGTTCAGCCCCAGCATTTT. The chain carries TRBV7-9 and TRBJ1-5, with D unresolved. The CDR3 consists of 13 residues. Germline CDR1 reads SEHNR; CDR2 reads FQNEAQ (reference sequence). Trimming shortened V by 1 base and J by 6 bases, and 7 bases separated the two germline ends.

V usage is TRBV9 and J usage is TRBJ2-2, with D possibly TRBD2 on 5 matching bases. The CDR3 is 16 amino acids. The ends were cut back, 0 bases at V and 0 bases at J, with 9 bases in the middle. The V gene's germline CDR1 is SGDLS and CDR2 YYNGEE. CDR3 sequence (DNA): TGTGCCAGCAGCGTAGCTAAGGAGGCGAACACCGGGGAGCTGTTTTTT. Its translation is CASSVAKEANTGELFF.

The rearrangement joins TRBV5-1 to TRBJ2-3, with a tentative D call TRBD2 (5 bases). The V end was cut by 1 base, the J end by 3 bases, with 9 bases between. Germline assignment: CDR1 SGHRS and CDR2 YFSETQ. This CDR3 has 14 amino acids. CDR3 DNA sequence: TGCGCCAGCAGCTTGATGAGGGTGACAGATACGCAGTATTTT. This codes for CASSLMRVTDTQYF. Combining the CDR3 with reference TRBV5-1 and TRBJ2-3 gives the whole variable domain KAGVTQTPRYLIKTRGQQVTLSCSPISGHRSVSWYQQTPGQGLQFLFEYFSETQRNKGNFPGRFSGRQFSNSRSEMNVSTLELGDSALYLCASSLMRVTDTQYFGPGTRLTVL.

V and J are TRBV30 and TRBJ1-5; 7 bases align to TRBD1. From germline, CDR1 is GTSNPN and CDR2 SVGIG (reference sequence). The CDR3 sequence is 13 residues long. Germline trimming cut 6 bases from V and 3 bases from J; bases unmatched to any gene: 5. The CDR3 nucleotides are TGTGCCTGCTCGGACAGGATCAATCAGCCCCAGCATTTT. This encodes CACSDRINQPQHF.

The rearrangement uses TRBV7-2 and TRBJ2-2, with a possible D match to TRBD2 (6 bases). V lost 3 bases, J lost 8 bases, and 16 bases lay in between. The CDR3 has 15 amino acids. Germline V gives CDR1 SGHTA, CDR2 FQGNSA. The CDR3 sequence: CASSLGLGGKGELFF. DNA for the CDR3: TGTGCCAGCAGCTTGGGACTGGGGGGAAAGGGGGAGCTGTTTTTT.

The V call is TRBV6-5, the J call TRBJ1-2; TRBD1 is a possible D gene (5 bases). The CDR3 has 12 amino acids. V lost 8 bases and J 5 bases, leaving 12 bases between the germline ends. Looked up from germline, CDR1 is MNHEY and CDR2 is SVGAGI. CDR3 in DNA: TGTGCCAGCGGCAGGGAAGGGTATGGCTACACCTTC. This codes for CASGREGYGYTF.

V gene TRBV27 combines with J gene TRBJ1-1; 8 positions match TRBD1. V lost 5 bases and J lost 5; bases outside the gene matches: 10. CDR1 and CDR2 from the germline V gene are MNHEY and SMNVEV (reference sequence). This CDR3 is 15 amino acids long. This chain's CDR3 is CASSPTPRQGTEAFF. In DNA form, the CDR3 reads TGTGCCAGCAGTCCCACCCCCCGACAGGGGACTGAAGCTTTCTTT.

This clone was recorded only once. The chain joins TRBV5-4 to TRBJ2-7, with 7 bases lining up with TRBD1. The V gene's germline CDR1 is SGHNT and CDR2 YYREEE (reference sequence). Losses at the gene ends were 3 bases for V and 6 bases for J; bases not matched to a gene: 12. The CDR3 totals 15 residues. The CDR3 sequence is CASSSEPGGGTEQYF. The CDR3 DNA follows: TGTGCCAGCAGCTCGGAACCAGGGGGTGGCACCGAGCAGTACTTC.

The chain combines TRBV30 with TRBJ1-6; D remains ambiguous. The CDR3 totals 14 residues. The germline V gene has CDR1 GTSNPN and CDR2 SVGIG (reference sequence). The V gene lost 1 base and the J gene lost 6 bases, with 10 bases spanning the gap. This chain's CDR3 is CAWSGALGNSPLHF. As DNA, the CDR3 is TGTGCCTGGAGTGGGGCACTTGGTAATTCACCCCTCCACTTT.

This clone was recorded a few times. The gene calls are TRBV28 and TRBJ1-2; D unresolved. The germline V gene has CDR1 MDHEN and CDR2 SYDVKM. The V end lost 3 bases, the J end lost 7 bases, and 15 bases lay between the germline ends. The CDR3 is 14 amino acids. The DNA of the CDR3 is TGTGCCAGCAGTTTCAGGCTCCCAAGGTCTGGCTACACCTTC. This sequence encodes CASSFRLPRSGYTF.

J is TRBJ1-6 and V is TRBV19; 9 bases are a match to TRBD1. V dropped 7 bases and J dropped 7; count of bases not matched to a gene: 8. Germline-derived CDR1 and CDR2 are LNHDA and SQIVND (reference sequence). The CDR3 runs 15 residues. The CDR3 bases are TGTGCCAGTACCACGGGACAGGGACGAAATTCACCCCTCCACTTT. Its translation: CASTTGQGRNSPLHF.

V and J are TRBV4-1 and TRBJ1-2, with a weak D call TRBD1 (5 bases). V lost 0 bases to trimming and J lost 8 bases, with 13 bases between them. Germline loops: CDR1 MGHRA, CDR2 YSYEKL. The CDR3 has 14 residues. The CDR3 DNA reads TGCGCCAGCAGCCAAGATGGGGGGGTGAGAGGCTACACCTTC. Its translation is CASSQDGGVRGYTF.

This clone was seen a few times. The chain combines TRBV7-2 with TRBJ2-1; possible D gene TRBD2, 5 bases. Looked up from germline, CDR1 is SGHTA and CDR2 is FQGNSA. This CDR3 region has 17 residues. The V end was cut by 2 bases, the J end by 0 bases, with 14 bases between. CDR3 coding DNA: TGTGCCAGCAGCTTATTCGGGGTTCTGAGCTCCTACAATGAGCAGTTCTTC. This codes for CASSLFGVLSSYNEQFF. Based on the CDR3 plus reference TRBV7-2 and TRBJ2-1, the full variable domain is GAGVSQSPSNKVTEKGKDVELRCDPISGHTALYWYRQSLGQGLEFLIYFQGNSAPDKSGLPSDRFSAERTGGSVSTLTIQRTQQEDSAVYLCASSLFGVLSSYNEQFFGPGTRLTVL.

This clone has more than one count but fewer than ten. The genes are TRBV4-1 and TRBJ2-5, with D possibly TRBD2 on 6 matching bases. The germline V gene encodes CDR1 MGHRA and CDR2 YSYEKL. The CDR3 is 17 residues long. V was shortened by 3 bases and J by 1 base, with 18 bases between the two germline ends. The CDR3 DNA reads TGCGCCAGCAGCCATGGGAGGTTGGCTAGCGTCCAAGAGACCCAGTACTTC. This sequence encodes CASSHGRLASVQETQYF.

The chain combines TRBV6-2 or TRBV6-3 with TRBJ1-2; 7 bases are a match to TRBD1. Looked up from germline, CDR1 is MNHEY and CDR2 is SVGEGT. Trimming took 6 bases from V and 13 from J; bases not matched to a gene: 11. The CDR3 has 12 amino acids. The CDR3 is CASSEGSRGTTF. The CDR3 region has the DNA TGTGCCAGCAGCGAAGGAAGCAGGGGGACCACCTTC.

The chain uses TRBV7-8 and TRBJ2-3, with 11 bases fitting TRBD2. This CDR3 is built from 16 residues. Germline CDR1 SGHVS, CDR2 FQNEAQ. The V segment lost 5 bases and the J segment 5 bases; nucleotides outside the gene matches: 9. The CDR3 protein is CASSPQVTSGRDTQYF. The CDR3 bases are TGTGCCAGCAGCCCCCAGGTCACTAGCGGGAGAGATACGCAGTATTTT. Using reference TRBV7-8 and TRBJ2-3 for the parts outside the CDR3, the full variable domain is GAGVSQSPRYKVAKRGQDVALRCDPISGHVSLFWYQQALGQGPEFLTYFQNEAQLDKSGLPSDRFFAERPEGSVSTLKIQRTQQEDSAVYLCASSPQVTSGRDTQYFGPGTRLTVL.

In DNA, the CDR3 is TGTGCCAGCAGCAGGACTAGCGGGACTTACAATGAGCAGTTCTTC. It codes for CASSRTSGTYNEQFF. The J gene is TRBJ2-1, the V gene TRBV6-4; TRBD2 aligns across 12 bases. V lost 6 bases, J lost 4 bases, and 4 bases stayed unmatched. The length of the CDR3 is 15 residues. Germline-derived CDR1 and CDR2 are MRHNA and SNTAGT.

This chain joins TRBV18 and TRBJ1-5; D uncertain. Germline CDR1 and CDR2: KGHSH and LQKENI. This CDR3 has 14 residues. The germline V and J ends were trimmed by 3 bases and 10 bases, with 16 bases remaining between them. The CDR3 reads CASSPRTGIDPQHF. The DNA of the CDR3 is TGTGCCAGCTCACCTCGGACTGGTATTGACCCCCAGCATTTT. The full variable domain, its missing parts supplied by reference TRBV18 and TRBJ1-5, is NAGVMQNPRHLVRRRGQEARLRCSPMKGHSHVYWYRQLPEEGLKFMVYLQKENIIDESGMPKERFSAEFPKEGPSILRIQQVVRGDSAAYFCASSPRTGIDPQHFGDGTRLSIL.

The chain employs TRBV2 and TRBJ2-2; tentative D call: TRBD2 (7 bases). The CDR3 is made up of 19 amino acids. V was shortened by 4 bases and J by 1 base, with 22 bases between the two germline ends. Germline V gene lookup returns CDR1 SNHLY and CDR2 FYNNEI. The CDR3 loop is CASSVGGGRERLNTGELFF. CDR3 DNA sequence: TGTGCCAGCAGTGTTGGGGGGGGCCGAGAGAGACTGAACACCGGGGAGCTGTTTTTT.

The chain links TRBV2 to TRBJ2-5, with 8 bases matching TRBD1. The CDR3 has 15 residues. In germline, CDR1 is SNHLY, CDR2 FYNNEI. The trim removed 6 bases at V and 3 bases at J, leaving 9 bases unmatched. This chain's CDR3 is CASSAQGAWEETQYF. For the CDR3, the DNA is TGTGCCAGCAGCGCTCAGGGGGCATGGGAAGAGACCCAGTACTTC.

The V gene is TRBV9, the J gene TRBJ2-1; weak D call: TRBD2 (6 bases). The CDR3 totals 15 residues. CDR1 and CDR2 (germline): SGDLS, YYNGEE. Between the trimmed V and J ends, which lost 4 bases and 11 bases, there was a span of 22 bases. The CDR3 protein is CASSPGVNVLRQQFF. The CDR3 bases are TGTGCCAGCAGCCCGGGGGTGAATGTGTTGAGGCAGCAGTTCTTC.

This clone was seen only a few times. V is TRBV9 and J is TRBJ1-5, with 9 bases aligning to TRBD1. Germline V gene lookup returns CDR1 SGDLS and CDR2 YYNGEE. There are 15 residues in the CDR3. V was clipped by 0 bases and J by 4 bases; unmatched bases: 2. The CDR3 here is CASSVGGTGNQPQHF. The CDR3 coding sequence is TGTGCCAGCAGCGTAGGGGGGACAGGGAATCAGCCCCAGCATTTT.

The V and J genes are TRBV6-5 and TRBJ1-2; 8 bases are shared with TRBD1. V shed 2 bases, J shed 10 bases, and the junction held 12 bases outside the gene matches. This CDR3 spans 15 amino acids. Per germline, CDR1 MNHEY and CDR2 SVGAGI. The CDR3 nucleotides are TGTGCCAGCAGTTACCCATCCGGACAGGGACGAGACTACACCTTC. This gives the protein CASSYPSGQGRDYTF.

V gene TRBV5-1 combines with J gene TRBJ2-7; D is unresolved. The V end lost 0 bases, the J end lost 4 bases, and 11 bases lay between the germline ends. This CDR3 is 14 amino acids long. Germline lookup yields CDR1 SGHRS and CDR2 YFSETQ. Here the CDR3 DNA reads TGCGCCAGCAGCTTGGAAGGAGCCTGGTACGAGCAGTACTTC. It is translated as CASSLEGAWYEQYF.

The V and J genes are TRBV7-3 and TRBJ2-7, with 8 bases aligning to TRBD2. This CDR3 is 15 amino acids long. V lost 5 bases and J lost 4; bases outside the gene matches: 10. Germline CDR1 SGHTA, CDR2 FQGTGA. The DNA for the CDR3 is TGTGCCAGCAGCCTCCTAGCGGGTAGCTTGTACGAGCAGTACTTC. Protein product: CASSLLAGSLYEQYF.

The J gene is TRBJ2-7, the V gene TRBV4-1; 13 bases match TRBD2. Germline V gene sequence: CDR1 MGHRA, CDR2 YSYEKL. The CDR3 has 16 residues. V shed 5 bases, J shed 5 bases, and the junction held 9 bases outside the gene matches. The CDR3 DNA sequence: TGCGCCAGCAGCTTCGGACTAGCGGGAGTGTTCCACGAGCAGTACTTC. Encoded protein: CASSFGLAGVFHEQYF.

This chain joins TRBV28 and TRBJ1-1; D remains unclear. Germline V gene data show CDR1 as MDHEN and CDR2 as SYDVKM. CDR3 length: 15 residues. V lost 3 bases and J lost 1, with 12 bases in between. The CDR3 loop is CASSFGRSGNTEAFF. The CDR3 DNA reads TGTGCCAGCAGTTTTGGTCGCAGTGGGAACACTGAAGCTTTCTTT.